Here is one T cell receptor beta chain with its context. The antigen remains unidentified. The data are from a study of T cell responses to AZD1222 COVID-19 vaccine. Study-level points and caveats: Vaccine-related CD4 TCRs covered spike, predominating at 160-218 and 743-854.

Germline values: CDR1 SGHRS, CDR2 YFSETQ. Trimming stripped 4 bases from V and 2 bases from J, with 9 bases between. CDR3 length equals 14 residues. The repertoire was sequenced with immunoSEQ multiplex PCR; TCRdb's copy has only in-frame clones and lacks some. Of roughly 50,000 clones in the sample, about 90% were seen once. This clonotype was obtained from an adult who received the AZD1222 COVID-19 vaccine. This specimen consisted of peripheral blood, obtained 28 days after the second AZD1222 dose. The genes are TRBV5-1 and TRBJ2-2; D is tentatively TRBD1 or TRBD2 (5 bases each). The CDR3 loop reads CASSGGRNTGELFF. The DNA of the CDR3 is TGCGCCAGCAGCGGGGGACGAAACACCGGGGAGCTGTTTTTT.